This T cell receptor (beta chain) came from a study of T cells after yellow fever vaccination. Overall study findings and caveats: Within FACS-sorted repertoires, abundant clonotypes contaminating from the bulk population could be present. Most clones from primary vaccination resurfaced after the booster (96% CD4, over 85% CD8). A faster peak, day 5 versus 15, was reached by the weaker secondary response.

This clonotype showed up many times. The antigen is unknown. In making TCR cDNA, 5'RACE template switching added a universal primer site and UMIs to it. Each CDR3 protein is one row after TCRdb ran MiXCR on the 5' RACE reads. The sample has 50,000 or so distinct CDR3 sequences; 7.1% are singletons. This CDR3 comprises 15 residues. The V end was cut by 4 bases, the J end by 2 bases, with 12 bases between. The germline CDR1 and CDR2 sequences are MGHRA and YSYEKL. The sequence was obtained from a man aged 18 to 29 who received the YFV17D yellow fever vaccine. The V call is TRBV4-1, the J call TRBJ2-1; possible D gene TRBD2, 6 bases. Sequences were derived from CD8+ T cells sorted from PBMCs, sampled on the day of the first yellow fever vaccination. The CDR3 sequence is CASSPRRVPYNEQFF. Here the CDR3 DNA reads TGCGCCAGCAGCCCCCGGAGGGTTCCCTACAATGAGCAGTTCTTC.